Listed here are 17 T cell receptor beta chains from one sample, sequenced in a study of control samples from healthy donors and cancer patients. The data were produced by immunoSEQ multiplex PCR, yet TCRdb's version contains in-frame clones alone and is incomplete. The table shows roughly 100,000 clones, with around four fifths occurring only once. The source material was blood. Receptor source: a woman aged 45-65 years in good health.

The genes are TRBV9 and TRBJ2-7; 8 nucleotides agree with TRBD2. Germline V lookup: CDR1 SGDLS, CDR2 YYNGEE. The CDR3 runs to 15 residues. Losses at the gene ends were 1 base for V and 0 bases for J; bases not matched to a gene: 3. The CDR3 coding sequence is TGTGCCAGCAGCGTACTAGCGGGCTCCTCCTACGAGCAGTACTTC. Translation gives CASSVLAGSSYEQYF.

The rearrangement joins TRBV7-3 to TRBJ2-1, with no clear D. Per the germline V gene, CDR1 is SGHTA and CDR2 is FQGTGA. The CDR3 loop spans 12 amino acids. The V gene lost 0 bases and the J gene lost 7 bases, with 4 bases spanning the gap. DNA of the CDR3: TGTGCCAGCAGCTTAACGGGAAATGAGCAGTTCTTC. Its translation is CASSLTGNEQFF. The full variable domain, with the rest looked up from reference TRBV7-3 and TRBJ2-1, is GAGVSQTPSNKVTEKGKYVELRCDPISGHTALYWYRQSLGQGPEFLIYFQGTGAADDSGLPNDRFFAVRPEGSVSTLKIQRTERGDSAVYLCASSLTGNEQFFGPGTRLTVL.

The DNA for the CDR3 is TGCGCCAGTGCGGGACAGAACTATGGCTACACCTTC. This translates into CASAGQNYGYTF. The chain links TRBV5-1 to TRBJ1-2, with 7 bases aligning to TRBD1. Germline-derived CDR1 and CDR2 are SGHRS and YFSETQ. The CDR3 contains 12 residues. V gave up 8 bases and J gave up 2 bases; unmatched junction bases: 3.

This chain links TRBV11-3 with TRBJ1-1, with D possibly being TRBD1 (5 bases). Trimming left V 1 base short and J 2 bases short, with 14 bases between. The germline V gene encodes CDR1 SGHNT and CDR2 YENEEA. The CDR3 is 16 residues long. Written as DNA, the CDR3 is TGTGCCAGCAGCTTAGTATGGGGGTCCCCCAACACTGAAGCTTTCTTT. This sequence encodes CASSLVWGSPNTEAFF.

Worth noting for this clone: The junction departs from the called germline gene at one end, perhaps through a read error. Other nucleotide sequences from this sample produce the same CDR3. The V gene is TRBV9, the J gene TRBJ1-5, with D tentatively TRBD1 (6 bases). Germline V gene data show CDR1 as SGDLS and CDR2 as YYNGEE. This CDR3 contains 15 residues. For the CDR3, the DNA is TGTGCCAGCAGCGAACAGGGTGAATTAAATCAACCCCAGCATTTT. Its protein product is CASSEQGELNQPQHF.

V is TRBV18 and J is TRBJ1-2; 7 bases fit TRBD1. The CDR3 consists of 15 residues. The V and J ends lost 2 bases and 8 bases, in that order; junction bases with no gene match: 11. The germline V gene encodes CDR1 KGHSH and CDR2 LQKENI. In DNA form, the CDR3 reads TGTGCCAGCTCACCAAGGGACAGCAGGGATGCCGGCTACACCTTC. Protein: CASSPRDSRDAGYTF.

The CDR3 sequence is CASSQELYSNQPQHF. In nucleotides, the CDR3 is TGCGCCAGCAGCCAAGAATTGTATAGCAATCAGCCCCAGCATTTT. The V call is TRBV4-3, the J call TRBJ1-5, with unresolved D. The CDR3 length is 15 residues. V was shortened by 0 bases and J by 0 bases, with 6 bases between the two germline ends. Germline assignment: CDR1 LGHNA and CDR2 YSLEER.

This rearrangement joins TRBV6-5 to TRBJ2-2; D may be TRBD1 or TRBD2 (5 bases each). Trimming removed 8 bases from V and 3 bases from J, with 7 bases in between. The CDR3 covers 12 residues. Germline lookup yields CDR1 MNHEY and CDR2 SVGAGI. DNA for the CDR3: TGTGCCAGCGGGGGAGACACCGGGGAGCTGTTTTTT. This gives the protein CASGGDTGELFF.

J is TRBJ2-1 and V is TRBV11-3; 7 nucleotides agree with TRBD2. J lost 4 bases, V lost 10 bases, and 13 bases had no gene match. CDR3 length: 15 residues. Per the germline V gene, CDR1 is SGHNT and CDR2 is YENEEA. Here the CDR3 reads CAISLGGSLYNEQFF. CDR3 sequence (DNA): TGTGCCATCTCGCTGGGGGGGAGTCTTTACAATGAGCAGTTCTTC.

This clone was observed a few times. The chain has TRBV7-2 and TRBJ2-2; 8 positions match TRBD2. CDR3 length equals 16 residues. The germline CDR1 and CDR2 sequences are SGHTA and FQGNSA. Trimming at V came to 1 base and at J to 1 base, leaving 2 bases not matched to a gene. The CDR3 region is CASSLVAGLNTGELFF. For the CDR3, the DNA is TGTGCCAGCAGCTTAGTAGCGGGACTGAACACCGGGGAGCTGTTTTTT.

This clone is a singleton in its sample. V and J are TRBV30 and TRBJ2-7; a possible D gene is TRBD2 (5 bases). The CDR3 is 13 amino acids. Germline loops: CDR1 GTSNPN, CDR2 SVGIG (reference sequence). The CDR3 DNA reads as TGTGCACAGAGGGCTGTCGGGACCTACGAGCAGTACTTC. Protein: CAQRAVGTYEQYF.

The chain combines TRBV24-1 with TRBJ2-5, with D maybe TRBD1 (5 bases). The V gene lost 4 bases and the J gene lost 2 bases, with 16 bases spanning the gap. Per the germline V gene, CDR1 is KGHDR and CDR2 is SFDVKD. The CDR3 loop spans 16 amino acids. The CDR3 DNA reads TGTGCCACCAGTGACGCCAGAGTAGGACAACAAGAGACCCAGTACTTC. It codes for CATSDARVGQQETQYF.

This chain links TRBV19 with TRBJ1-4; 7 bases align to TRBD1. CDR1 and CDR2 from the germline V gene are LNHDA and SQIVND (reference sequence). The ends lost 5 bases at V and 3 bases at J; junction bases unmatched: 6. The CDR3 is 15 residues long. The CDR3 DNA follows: TGTGCCAGTAGTGGCGGACAGGTGGCTAATGAAAAACTGTTTTTT. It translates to CASSGGQVANEKLFF.

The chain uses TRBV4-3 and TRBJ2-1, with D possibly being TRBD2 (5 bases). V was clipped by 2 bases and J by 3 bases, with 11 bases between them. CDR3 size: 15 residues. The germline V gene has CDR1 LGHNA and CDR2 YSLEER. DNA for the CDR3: TGCGCCAGCAGCCAACTAGCTGTAGACTACAATGAGCAGTTCTTC. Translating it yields CASSQLAVDYNEQFF.

The CDR3 DNA reads as TGTGCCAGCAGTGAAGGGTTTACCGGGGAGCTGTTTTTT. Translated, it gives CASSEGFTGELFF. This chain connects TRBV6-4 to TRBJ2-2; D remains ambiguous. This CDR3 contains 13 residues. CDR1 and CDR2 from the germline V gene are MRHNA and SNTAGT. V was cut by 3 bases and J by 5 bases, with 7 bases left in between.

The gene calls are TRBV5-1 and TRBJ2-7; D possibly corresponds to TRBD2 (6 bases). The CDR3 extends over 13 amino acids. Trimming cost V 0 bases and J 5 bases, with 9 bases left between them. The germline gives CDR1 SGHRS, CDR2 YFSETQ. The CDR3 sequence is CASSLGGGNEQYF. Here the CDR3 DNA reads TGCGCCAGCAGCTTGGGTGGGGGGAACGAGCAGTACTTC.

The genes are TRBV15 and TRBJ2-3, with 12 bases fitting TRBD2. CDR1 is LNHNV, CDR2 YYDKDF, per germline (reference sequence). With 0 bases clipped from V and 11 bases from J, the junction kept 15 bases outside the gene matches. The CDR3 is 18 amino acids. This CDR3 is CATSRDLPGLAGQNRQYF. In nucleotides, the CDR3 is TGTGCCACCAGCAGAGATCTACCAGGACTAGCGGGACAGAATCGGCAGTATTTT.